The following is a T cell receptor (beta chain) sequence with its context. Source study methods: Counts of nucleated cells, estimated from reference gene primer amplification, were obtained. The table came from immunoSEQ multiplex PCR; TCRdb's copy has only in-frame clones and leaves some out. V, J and clone size derive from that table, while D and trimming were established from the DNA sequence. The table shows roughly 40,000 clones, with 70% to 90% occurring only once. The ends were cut back, 7 bases at V and 5 bases at J, with 11 bases in the middle. The CDR3 length is 13 residues. The germline V gene encodes CDR1 SNHLY and CDR2 FYNNEI. The data belong to a study of blood T cell repertoires in COVID-19. Study at large: The United States, Italy and Spain were the sources of the acute and convalescent COVID-19 samples. Nucleic acid was either cDNA or gDNA, and it came from T cells, B-cell-depleted T cells, or PBMCs.

The sequenced sample was peripheral blood. The rearrangement uses TRBV2 and TRBJ1-4; the D gene is possibly TRBD1 (5 bases). The clonotype comes from a human donor in a cohort sampled during active COVID-19. CDR3 protein: CASTPQGNEKLFF. The CDR3 DNA reads as TGTGCCAGCACTCCCCAGGGAAATGAAAAACTGTTTTTT.